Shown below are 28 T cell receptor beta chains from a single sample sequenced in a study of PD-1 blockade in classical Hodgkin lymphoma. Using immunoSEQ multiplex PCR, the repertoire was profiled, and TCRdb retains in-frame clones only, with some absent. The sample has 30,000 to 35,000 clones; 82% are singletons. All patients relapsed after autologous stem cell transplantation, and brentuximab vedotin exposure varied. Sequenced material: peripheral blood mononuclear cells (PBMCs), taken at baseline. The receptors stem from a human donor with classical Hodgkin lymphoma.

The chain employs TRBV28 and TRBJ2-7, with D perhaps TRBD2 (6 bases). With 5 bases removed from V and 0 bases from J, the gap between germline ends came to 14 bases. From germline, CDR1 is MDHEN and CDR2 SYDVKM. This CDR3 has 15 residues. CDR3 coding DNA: TGTGCCAGCAGTCTGCCGGGACTGAGCTCCTACGAGCAGTACTTC. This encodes CASSLPGLSSYEQYF.

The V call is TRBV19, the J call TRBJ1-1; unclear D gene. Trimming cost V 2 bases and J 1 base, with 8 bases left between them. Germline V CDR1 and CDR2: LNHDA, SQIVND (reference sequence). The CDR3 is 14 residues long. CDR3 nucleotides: TGTGCCAGTAGTATACAATTTGGGAACACTGAAGCTTTCTTT. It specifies CASSIQFGNTEAFF. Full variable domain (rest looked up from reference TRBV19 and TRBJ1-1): DGGITQSPKYLFRKEGQNVTLSCEQNLNHDAMYWYRQDPGQGLRLIYYSQIVNDFQKGDIAEGYSVSREKKESFPLTVTSAQKNPTAFYLCASSIQFGNTEAFFGQGTRLTVV.

The CDR3 bases are TGTGCCAGCAGTACCTTACAGGGGAACACTGAAGCTTTCTTT. Translated, it gives CASSTLQGNTEAFF. The gene calls are TRBV28 and TRBJ1-1, with TRBD1 as a possible D gene (6 bases). Trimming took off 5 bases at V and 1 base at J, with 11 bases between the two ends. The CDR3 sequence is 14 residues long. The germline V gene has CDR1 MDHEN and CDR2 SYDVKM.

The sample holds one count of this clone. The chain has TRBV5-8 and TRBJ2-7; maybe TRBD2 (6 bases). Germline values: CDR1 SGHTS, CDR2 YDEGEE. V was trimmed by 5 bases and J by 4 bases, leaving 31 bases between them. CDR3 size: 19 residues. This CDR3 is CASSREKWGTDPEGYEQYF. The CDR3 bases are TGTGCCAGCAGTAGGGAAAAATGGGGGACTGATCCGGAGGGATACGAGCAGTACTTC.

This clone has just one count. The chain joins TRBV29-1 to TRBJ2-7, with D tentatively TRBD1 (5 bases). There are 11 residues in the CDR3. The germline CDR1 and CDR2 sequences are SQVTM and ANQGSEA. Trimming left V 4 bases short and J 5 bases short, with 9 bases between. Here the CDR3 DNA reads TGCAGCGTTGGGCCACAGGACGAGCAGTACTTC. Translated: CSVGPQDEQYF.

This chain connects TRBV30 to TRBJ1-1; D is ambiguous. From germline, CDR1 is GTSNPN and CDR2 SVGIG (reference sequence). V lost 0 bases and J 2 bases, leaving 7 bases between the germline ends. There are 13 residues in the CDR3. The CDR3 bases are TGTGCCTGGAGTGTAATGACCAACACTGAAGCTTTCTTT. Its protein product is CAWSVMTNTEAFF.

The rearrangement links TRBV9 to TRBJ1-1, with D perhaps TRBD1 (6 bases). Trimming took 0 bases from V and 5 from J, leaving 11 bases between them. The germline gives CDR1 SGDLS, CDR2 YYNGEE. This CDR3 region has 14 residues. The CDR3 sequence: CASSVEQGWTEAFF. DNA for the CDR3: TGTGCCAGCAGCGTAGAGCAGGGGTGGACTGAAGCTTTCTTT.

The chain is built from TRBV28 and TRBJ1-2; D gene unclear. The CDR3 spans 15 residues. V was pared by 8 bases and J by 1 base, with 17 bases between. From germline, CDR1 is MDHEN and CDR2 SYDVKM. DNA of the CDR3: TGTGCCAGCCAGATAAGTGGTGAGGGTAACTATGGCTACACCTTC. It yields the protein CASQISGEGNYGYTF.

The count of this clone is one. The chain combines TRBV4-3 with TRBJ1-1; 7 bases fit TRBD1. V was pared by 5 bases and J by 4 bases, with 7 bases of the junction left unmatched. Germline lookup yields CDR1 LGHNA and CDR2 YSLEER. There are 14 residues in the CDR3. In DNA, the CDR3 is TGCGCCAGCAGCTACGGGACAGAGGGCACTGAAGCTTTCTTT. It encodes CASSYGTEGTEAFF.

The CDR3 here is CAWSVGLAGAEGETQYF. The CDR3 nucleotides are TGTGCCTGGAGTGTTGGCCTAGCGGGGGCCGAAGGAGAGACCCAGTACTTC. V and J are TRBV30 and TRBJ2-5; 10 bases line up with TRBD2. V was pared by 0 bases and J by 4 bases, with 11 bases of the junction left unmatched. This CDR3 comprises 17 residues. In germline, CDR1 is GTSNPN, CDR2 SVGIG (reference sequence).

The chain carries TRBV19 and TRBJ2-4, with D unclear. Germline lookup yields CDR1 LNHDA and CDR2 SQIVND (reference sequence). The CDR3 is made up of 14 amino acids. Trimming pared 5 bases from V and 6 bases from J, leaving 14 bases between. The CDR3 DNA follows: TGTGCCAGTAGTCCGCCGGAGTCGGGAAACATTCAGTACTTC. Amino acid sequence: CASSPPESGNIQYF. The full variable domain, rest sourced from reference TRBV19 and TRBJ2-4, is DGGITQSPKYLFRKEGQNVTLSCEQNLNHDAMYWYRQDPGQGLRLIYYSQIVNDFQKGDIAEGYSVSREKKESFPLTVTSAQKNPTAFYLCASSPPESGNIQYFGAGTRLSVL.

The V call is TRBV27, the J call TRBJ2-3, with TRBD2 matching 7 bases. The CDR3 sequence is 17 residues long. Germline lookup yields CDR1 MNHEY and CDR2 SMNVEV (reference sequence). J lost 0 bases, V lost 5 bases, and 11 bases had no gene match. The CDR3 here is CASSLRASGISTDTQYF. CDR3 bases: TGTGCCAGCAGTCTTCGTGCTAGCGGCATTAGCACAGATACGCAGTATTTT.

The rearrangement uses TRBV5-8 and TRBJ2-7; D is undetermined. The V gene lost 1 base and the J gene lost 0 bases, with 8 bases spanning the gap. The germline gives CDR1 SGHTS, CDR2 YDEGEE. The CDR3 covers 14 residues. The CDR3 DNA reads TGTGCCAGCAGCTTGATCGGCAGCTCCTACGAGCAGTACTTC. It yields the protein CASSLIGSSYEQYF.

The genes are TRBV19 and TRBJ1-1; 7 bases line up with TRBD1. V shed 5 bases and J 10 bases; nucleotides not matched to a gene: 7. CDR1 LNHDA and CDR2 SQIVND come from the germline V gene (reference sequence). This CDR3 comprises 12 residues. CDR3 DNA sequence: TGTGCCAGTAGTCCATACCGGGACAGAGCTTTCTTT. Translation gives CASSPYRDRAFF.

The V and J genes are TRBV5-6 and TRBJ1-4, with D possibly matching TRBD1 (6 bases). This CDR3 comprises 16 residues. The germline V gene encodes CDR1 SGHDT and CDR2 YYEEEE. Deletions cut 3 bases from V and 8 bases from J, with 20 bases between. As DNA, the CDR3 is TGTGCCAGCAGCTATAAACAGGGAGGGATGTTCGAAAAACTGTTTTTT. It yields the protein CASSYKQGGMFEKLFF.

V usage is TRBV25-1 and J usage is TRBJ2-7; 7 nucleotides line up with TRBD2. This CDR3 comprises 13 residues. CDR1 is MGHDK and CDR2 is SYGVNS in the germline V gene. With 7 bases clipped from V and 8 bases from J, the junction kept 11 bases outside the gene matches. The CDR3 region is CASNPSGGDQQYF. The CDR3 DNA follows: TGTGCCAGCAACCCCTCGGGGGGAGACCAGCAGTACTTC.

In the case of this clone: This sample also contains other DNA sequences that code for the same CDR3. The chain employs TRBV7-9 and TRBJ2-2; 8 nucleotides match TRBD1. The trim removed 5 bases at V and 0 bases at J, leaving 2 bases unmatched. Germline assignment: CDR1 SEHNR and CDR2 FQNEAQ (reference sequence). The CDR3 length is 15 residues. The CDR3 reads CASSPGGANTGELFF. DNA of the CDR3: TGTGCCAGCAGCCCAGGGGGCGCGAACACCGGGGAGCTGTTTTTT.

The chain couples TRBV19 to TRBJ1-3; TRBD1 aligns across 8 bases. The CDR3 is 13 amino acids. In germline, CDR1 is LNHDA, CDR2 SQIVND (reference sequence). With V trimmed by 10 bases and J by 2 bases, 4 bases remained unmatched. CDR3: CATEDRAGNTIYF. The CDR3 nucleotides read TGTGCCACCGAGGACAGGGCTGGAAACACCATATATTTT.

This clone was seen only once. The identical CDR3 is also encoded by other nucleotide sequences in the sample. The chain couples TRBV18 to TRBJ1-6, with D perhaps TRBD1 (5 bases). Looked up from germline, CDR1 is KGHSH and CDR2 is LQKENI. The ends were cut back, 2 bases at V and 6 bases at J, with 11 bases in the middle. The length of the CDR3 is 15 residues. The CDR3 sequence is CASSPGQGGNSPLHF. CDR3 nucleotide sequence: TGTGCCAGCTCACCAGGCCAGGGAGGTAATTCACCCCTCCACTTT.

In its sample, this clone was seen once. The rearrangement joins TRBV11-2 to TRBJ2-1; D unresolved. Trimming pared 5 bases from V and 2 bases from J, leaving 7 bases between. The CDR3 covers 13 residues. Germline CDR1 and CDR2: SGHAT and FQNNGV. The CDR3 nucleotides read TGTGCCAGCAGCATAGCCACCTACAATGAGCAGTTCTTC. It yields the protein CASSIATYNEQFF.

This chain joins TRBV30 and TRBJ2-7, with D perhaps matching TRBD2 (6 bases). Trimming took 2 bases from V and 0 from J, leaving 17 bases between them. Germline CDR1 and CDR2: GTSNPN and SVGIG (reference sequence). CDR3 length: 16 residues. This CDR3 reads CAWSFPTGLSSYEQYF. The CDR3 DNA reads TGTGCCTGGAGTTTCCCTACGGGACTGAGCTCCTACGAGCAGTACTTC.

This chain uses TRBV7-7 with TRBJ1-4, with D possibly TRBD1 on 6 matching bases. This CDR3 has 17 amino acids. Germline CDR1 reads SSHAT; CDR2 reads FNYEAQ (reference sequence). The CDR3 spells CASSLGGPPSTNEKLFF. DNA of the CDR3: TGTGCTAGCTCGCTCGGGGGCCCCCCTTCAACTAATGAAAAACTGTTTTTT.

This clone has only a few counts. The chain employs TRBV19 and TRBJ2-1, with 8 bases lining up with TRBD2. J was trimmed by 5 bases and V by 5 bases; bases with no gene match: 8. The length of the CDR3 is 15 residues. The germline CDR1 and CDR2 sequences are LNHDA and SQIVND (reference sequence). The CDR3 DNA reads TGTGCCAGTAGTGGGACTAGTTTAGATAACAATGAGCAGTTCTTC. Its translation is CASSGTSLDNNEQFF.

CDR3 DNA: TGTGCCAGCAGGCCTTTGTTGGGGGGGGAGACTAATCAGCCCCAGCATTTT. Amino acid sequence: CASRPLLGGETNQPQHF. This chain links TRBV27 with TRBJ1-5; the D gene is possibly TRBD1 (5 bases). Trimming took off 6 bases at V and 4 bases at J, with 22 bases between the two ends. The CDR3 extends over 17 amino acids. Germline CDR1 reads MNHEY; CDR2 reads SMNVEV (reference sequence).

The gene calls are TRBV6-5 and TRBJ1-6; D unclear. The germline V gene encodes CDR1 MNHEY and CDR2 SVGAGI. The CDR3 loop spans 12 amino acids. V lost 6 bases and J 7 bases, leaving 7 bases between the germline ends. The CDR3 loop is CASRWSNSPLHF. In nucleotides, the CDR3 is TGTGCCAGCAGGTGGAGCAATTCACCCCTCCACTTT.

This CDR3 is CAYHRGRFLTNYGYTF. CDR3 nucleotide sequence: TGTGCATACCACAGGGGGCGGTTTCTCACTAACTATGGCTACACCTTC. The rearrangement links TRBV30 to TRBJ1-2, with 9 bases fitting TRBD1. The germline gives CDR1 GTSNPN, CDR2 SVGIG (reference sequence). This CDR3 is built from 16 residues.

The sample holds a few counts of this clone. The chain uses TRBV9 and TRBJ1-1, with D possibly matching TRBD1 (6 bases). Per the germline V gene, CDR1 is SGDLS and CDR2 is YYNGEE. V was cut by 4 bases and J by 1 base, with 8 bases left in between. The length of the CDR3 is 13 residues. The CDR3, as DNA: TGTGCCAGCAGCACACAGGGGAACACTGAAGCTTTCTTT. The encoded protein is CASSTQGNTEAFF.

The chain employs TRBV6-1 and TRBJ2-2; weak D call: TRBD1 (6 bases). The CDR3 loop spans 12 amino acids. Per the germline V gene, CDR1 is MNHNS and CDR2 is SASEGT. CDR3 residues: CGGRLNTGELFF. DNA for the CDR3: TGTGGGGGGCGGTTAAACACCGGGGAGCTGTTTTTT.